This T cell receptor (beta chain) was captured by sequencing in a study of cytomegalovirus exposure and HLA in healthy donors. Notes on the study in general: The study found most TCR sequences rare, yet found some public TCRs in many donors.

The PCR had 60 Vbeta and 13 Jbeta primers. Under the authors' procedure: A later analysis tallied 75 million to 80 million unique TCR beta chains, around 10 million of them shared. Sequenced by immunoSEQ multiplex PCR; TCRdb stores in-frame clones only, minus some. That table is the source of V, J and clone size, and D and trimming were worked out from the DNA. The table shows more than 45,000 clones, with 65% to 80% occurring only once. Trimming pared 5 bases from V and 4 bases from J, leaving 12 bases between. CDR1 and CDR2 from the germline V gene are SNHLY and FYNNEI. This CDR3 region has 13 residues. As for this clone: Its antigen is not known.

The V and J genes are TRBV2 and TRBJ2-7; weak D call: TRBD2 (6 bases). Sequencing input: PBMCs. This sequence originates from a man aged 30 to 45 in good health and CMV-seronegative. CDR3: CASSRDFDYEQYF. CDR3 DNA: TGTGCCAGCAGTCGGGACTTCGATTACGAGCAGTACTTC.